The rows below give T cell receptor beta chains drawn from one sample of a study of CD8+ T cells in alopecia areata. Assay used: immunoSEQ multiplex PCR; TCRdb lists only in-frame clones, some missing. The sample records about 97,000 clones, 41% being singletons. Sequencing was performed on CD4+ T cells sorted from blood. These receptors all come from a human donor with alopecia areata. Both conserved end residues are part of each CDR3. A D gene is named only where the DNA matches it firmly. Size values are once, few and many counts, or a class for expanded clones, and some rows have none.

j_call clone_size d_call v_call cdr3_nt cdr3_aa
TRBJ2-7 . TRBD2 TRBV29-1 TGCAGCGTTCTGTTCAGCGAGGGTGGGAGGGCGTTCGACGAGCAGTACTTC CSVLFSEGGRAFDEQYF
TRBJ2-7 few . TRBV19 TGTGCCACTACAGGTCAGGGCCCCTACGAGCAGTACTTC CATTGQGPYEQYF
TRBJ2-1 . . TRBV7-9 TGTGCCAGCAGCCGCGCCCGTAATGAGCAGTTCTTC CASSRARNEQFF
TRBJ1-5 . . TRBV5-4 TGTGCCAGCAGCTCGATGACAGGCTATAGCAATCAGCCCCAGCATTTT CASSSMTGYSNQPQHF
TRBJ2-1 . TRBD1 TRBV30 TGTGCCTGGATCAAAAAAGTCGACAGGGTAGGCAATGAGCAGTTCTTC CAWIKKVDRVGNEQFF
TRBJ1-1 . . TRBV7-9 TGTGCCAGCAGCTTAGCTGCAGGGAGGAACACTGAAGCTTTCTTT CASSLAAGRNTEAFF
TRBJ1-1 . . TRBV29-1 TGCAGCGTTGACTTTACGAACACTGAAGCTTTCTTT CSVDFTNTEAFF
TRBJ2-3 few TRBD2 TRBV4-2 TGTGCCAGCAGCCAAGGGACTAGCGCAGATACGCAGTATTTT CASSQGTSADTQYF
TRBJ2-5 . TRBD2 TRBV27 TGTGCCAGCAGGAGCGGGGGGGGGAAGACCCAGTACTTC CASRSGGGKTQYF
TRBJ2-5 . TRBD1 TRBV29-1 TGCAGCTTCCGGACAGGGCGAGAGACCCAGTACTTC CSFRTGRETQYF
TRBJ1-4 . TRBD1 TRBV28 TGTGCCAGCAGTTACAGGGGTTCGAATGAAAAACTGTTTTTT CASSYRGSNEKLFF
TRBJ2-3 . . TRBV28 TGTGCCAGCAGTTTACCGGGAATCGCGCAGTATTTT CASSLPGIAQYF
TRBJ2-1 few TRBD2 TRBV29-1 TGCAGCGTTGAAGTCATTAGCGGGAGGGCCTCCTACAATGAGCAGTTCTTC CSVEVISGRASYNEQFF
TRBJ1-1 few . TRBV5-6 TGTGCCAGCAGCCATTCGTCGAACACTGAAGCTTTCTTT CASSHSSNTEAFF
TRBJ2-2 . TRBD2 TRBV5-4 TGTGCCAGCGGATGGGGGACTAGAACCTCCGGGGAGCTGTTTTTT CASGWGTRTSGELFF
TRBJ2-7 . . TRBV29-1 TGCAGCGCTACACGTGCCCGAGGCTACGAGCAGTACTTC CSATRARGYEQYF
TRBJ2-2 . . TRBV30 TGTGCCTGGCGATGGACGGTGAACACCGGGGAGCTGTTTTTT CAWRWTVNTGELFF
TRBJ2-7 few . TRBV7-9 TGTGCCAGCAGCCACGGGGGTCCCTACGAGCAGTACTTC CASSHGGPYEQYF
TRBJ2-1 few TRBD2 TRBV14 TGTGCCAGCAGCCAAGATCGAGGCGGGGGGGAGTTCTTC CASSQDRGGGEFF
TRBJ2-2 . . TRBV6-1 TGTGCCAGCAGGGAGAGGAACACCGGGGAGCTGTTTTTT CASRERNTGELFF
TRBJ2-7 . . TRBV6-5 TGTGCCAGCAGCCCCACTCGGATACTAGTGTACGAGCAGTACTTC CASSPTRILVYEQYF
TRBJ2-3 . . TRBV28 TGTGCCAGCAGGTGGGGGGCGGTCGGCACAGATACGCAGTATTTT CASRWGAVGTDTQYF
TRBJ2-1 . . TRBV7-9 TGTGCCAGCAGCTTAGACAGTAGCTCCTACAATGAGCAGTTCTTC CASSLDSSSYNEQFF
TRBJ1-4 . TRBD1 TRBV30 TGTGCCTGGGCGGGACAGGGGAATGAAAAACTGTTTTTT CAWAGQGNEKLFF
TRBJ2-1 . TRBD2 TRBV29-1 TGCAGCGTACCGGGACTAGCGGGCTCGGAGCAGTTCTTC CSVPGLAGSEQFF
TRBJ2-3 . TRBD2 TRBV29-1 TGCAGCGTCCGGGGACTAGCGGGAGATTTCGCAGATACGCAGTATTTT CSVRGLAGDFADTQYF
TRBJ2-5 . . TRBV7-9 TGTGCCAGCAGCCTAAGGAGGAGAAGTGTCCAAGAGACCCAGTACTTC CASSLRRRSVQETQYF
TRBJ2-5 . . TRBV5-1 TGCGCCAGCAGCTTCGGAGGGCCACAAGAGACCCAGTACTTC CASSFGGPQETQYF
TRBJ2-3 few . TRBV29-1 TGCAGCGTCGTGGGGCCTTTTAGCACAGATACGCAGTATTTT CSVVGPFSTDTQYF
TRBJ2-7 . . TRBV30 TGTGCCTGGAGTTTCTACTTAGGGACGGGGTCCTACGAGCAGTACTTC CAWSFYLGTGSYEQYF
TRBJ1-5 few . TRBV28 TGTGCCAGCAGCCAACACGAACAGGGAGGCAATCAGCCCCAGCATTTT CASSQHEQGGNQPQHF
TRBJ2-7 . TRBD2 TRBV25-1 TGTGCCAGCAGTAGGAGAGCGGGATCTTACGAGCAGTACTTC CASSRRAGSYEQYF
TRBJ2-5 few . TRBV28 TGTGCCGGCAGCTCGCCCCAGGTAGAGACCCAGTACTTC CAGSSPQVETQYF
TRBJ1-1 few . TRBV27 TGTGCCAGCAAACCAGTGAACACTGAAGCTTTCTTT CASKPVNTEAFF
TRBJ2-5 . . TRBV11-2 TGTGCCAGCAGCCCAACTAGAGCGGCGCAGTACTTC CASSPTRAAQYF
TRBJ2-1 . TRBD1 TRBV25-1 TGTGCCAGCAGTGTACGACAGGGGGCTCACAATGAGCAGTTCTTC CASSVRQGAHNEQFF
TRBJ1-4 once . TRBV27 TGTGCCAGCAGTTTAACCCGGACTAATGAAAAACTGTTTTTT CASSLTRTNEKLFF
TRBJ2-3 few . TRBV29-1 TGCAGCGGAGTCAGGAGCACAGATACGCAGTATTTT CSGVRSTDTQYF
TRBJ2-5 . . TRBV29-1 TGCAGCGTCGTAGGGGGAGTCGGAGAGACCCAGTACTTC CSVVGGVGETQYF
TRBJ2-1 . . TRBV7-3 TGTGCCAGCAGTCAAAGCGGTTCCTACAATGAGCAGTTCTTC CASSQSGSYNEQFF
TRBJ2-5 . . TRBV15 TGTGCCACCAGCAGAACGGTAGCCCAAGAGACCCAGTACTTC CATSRTVAQETQYF
TRBJ2-3 few TRBD2 TRBV7-9 TGTGCCAGCAGCTTAGGTCTAGCGGGAGGGTCGGATACGCAGTATTTT CASSLGLAGGSDTQYF
TRBJ2-7 few . TRBV30 TGTGCCTGGATGGGGGGAGGCTACGAGCAGTACTTC CAWMGGGYEQYF
TRBJ2-5 . TRBD2 TRBV29-1 TGCAGCGTTCGCCCCGGACTAGCGGAAGAGACCCAGTACTTC CSVRPGLAEETQYF
TRBJ2-7 . TRBD1 TRBV25-1 TGTGCCAGCAGTCCTTCCATCGGGACAGGGCGCGTCGAGCAGTACTTC CASSPSIGTGRVEQYF
TRBJ2-3 . TRBD2 TRBV7-9 TGTGCCAGCAGCCCTTTCCGGACTAGCGGGAAGGCAGATACGCAGTATTTT CASSPFRTSGKADTQYF
TRBJ2-3 . . TRBV29-1 TGCAGCGTTGAAGACGGTAGGCCCACAGATACGCAGTATTTT CSVEDGRPTDTQYF
TRBJ2-3 . . TRBV7-8 TGTGCCAGCAGCCTGGCCGGGACCTCTTACACAGATACGCAGTATTTT CASSLAGTSYTDTQYF
TRBJ2-5 few TRBD1 TRBV29-1 TGCAGCGCCGGCCTCCGGGACAGGGGAAAGACCCAGTACTTC CSAGLRDRGKTQYF